The source of this T cell receptor beta chain is a study of T cell clonality in common variable immunodeficiency. Broader study findings: Fewer deletions and N-nucleotide insertions were reportedly seen in common variable immunodeficiency TCR beta sequences.

About this clone: The antigen remains undetermined.

TCRdb's table, derived via immunoSEQ multiplex PCR, lists solely in-frame clones and lacks some. This sample comprises about 52,000 clones, none seen once only. The sequenced sample consisted of peripheral blood mononuclear cells. The sequence came from a person between 18 and 69 years old in good health.

The CDR3 bases that were read are TGCAGTGCCCCTACTAGCGGGCGGTACGAG. Residues: CSAPTSGRYE. The whole CDR3 region reads CSAPTSGRYEQYF. The chain carries TRBV20-1 and TRBJ2-7; the match to TRBD2 covers 9 bases. The read ends 3 residues shy of where the CDR3 ends; the end is completed using the germline J gene. Trimming removed 6 bases from V and 4 bases from J; junction bases left unmatched: 7. Germline V gives CDR1 DFQATT, CDR2 SNEGSKA (reference sequence). The CDR3 sequence is 13 residues long.